This TCR beta chain is from a study of blood T cell repertoires in COVID-19. Looking at the study overall: Sources were T cells, B-cell-depleted T cells, or PBMCs; the material itself was cDNA or gDNA.

The CDR3 runs to 17 residues. Germline trimming cut 3 bases from V and 5 bases from J; bases unmatched to any gene: 13. Germline V gene lookup returns CDR1 LNHDA and CDR2 SQIVND (reference sequence). The authors' processing: Using reference gene primer amplification, nucleated cell counts were estimated. Sequenced by immunoSEQ multiplex PCR; TCRdb stores in-frame clones only, minus some. V and J calls and clone size are copied from that table; D and trimming were computed from the DNA. The sample holds about 68,000 clones, 70% to 90% seen once. Material for sequencing was peripheral blood. This clonotype originated in a woman aged 60-70 years with acute or convalescent COVID-19. The chain uses TRBV19 and TRBJ1-5, with 7 bases lining up with TRBD1. CDR3 bases: TGTGCCAGTAGTATCCCTGTTGGGACAGTCCCCTATCAGCCCCAGCATTTT. This codes for CASSIPVGTVPYQPQHF.